The sequence of this T cell receptor beta chain was determined in a study of Tregs in tolerant kidney transplant recipients. Trimming took 4 bases from V and 8 from J; bases not matched to a gene: 10. This CDR3 has 15 amino acids. Germline CDR1 and CDR2: SGHRS and YFSETQ. The repertoire was sequenced with immunoSEQ multiplex PCR; TCRdb's copy has only in-frame clones and lacks some. The sample has fewer than 65,000 clones, 80% to 90% seen once; the top ten hold approximately 2.1%. This chain connects TRBV5-1 to TRBJ2-1; 9 positions match TRBD2. The material was Tregs from blood, obtained before the transplant. This clonotype originated in a human donor who received a combined kidney and bone marrow transplant. CDR3 coding DNA: TGCGCCAGCAGCGCTTTAGCGGGGGCTCGGGATGAGCAGTTCTTC. This sequence encodes CASSALAGARDEQFF.